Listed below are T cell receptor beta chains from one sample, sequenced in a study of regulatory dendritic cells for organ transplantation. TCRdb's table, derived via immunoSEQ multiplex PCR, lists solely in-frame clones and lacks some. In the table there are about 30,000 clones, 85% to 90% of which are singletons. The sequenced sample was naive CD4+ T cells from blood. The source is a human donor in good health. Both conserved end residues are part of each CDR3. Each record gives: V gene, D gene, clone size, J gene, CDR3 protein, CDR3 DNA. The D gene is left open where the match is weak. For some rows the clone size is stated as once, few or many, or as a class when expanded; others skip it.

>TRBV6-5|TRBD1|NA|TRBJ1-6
CASSYSSGGSPLHF
TGTGCCAGCAGTTACTCGTCAGGGGGTTCACCCCTCCACTTT
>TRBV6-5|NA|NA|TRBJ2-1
CASSYSNRYNEQFF
TGTGCCAGCAGTTACTCGAACAGATACAATGAGCAGTTCTTC
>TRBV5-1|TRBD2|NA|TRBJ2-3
CASSWGLSQMRTDTQYF
TGCGCCAGCAGCTGGGGACTATCCCAAATGCGCACAGATACGCAGTATTTT
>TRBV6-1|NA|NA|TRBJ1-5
CASSETGGINQPQHF
TGTGCCAGCAGTGAAACTGGGGGGATCAATCAGCCCCAGCATTTT
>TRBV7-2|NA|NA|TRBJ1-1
CASSLAGAGNTEAFF
TGTGCCAGCAGCTTAGCTGGGGCGGGGAACACTGAAGCTTTCTTT
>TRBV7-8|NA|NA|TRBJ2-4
CASSQTNQEAKNIQYF
TGTGCCAGCAGCCAAACAAACCAAGAAGCCAAAAACATTCAGTACTTC
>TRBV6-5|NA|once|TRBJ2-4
CASSYRGSGENIQYF
TGTGCCAGCAGTTACCGGGGAAGTGGAGAAAACATTCAGTACTTC
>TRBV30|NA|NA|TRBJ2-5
CAWSRTVQETQYF
TGTGCCTGGAGTCGGACAGTACAAGAGACCCAGTACTTC
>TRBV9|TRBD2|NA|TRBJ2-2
CASSVGTSGETGELFF
TGTGCCAGCAGCGTCGGGACTAGCGGAGAAACCGGGGAGCTGTTTTTT
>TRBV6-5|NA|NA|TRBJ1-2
CASSPTMTYGYTF
TGTGCCAGCAGCCCCACGATGACCTATGGCTACACCTTC
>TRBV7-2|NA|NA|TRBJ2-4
CASSLSSGEWDIQYF
TGTGCCAGCAGCTTATCTTCAGGGGAGTGGGACATTCAGTACTTC
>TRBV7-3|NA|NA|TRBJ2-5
CASSLAGAGETQYF
TGTGCCAGCAGCTTAGCGGGGGCGGGAGAGACCCAGTACTTC
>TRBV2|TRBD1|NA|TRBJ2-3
CASTPPGQGKGTDTQYF
TGTGCCAGCACGCCGCCGGGACAGGGGAAAGGCACAGATACGCAGTATTTT
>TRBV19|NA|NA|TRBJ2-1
CASSAEGTTKQFF
TGTGCCAGTAGTGCGGAAGGTACAACCAAGCAGTTCTTC
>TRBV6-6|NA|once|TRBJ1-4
CASSYGTLGEKLFF
TGTGCCAGCAGTTACGGGACTTTGGGTGAAAAACTGTTTTTT
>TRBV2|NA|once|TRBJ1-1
CASSAYILTEAFF
TGTGCCAGCAGTGCTTATATTCTAACTGAAGCTTTCTTT
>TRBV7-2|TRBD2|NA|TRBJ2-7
CASSLEHPTAGGYEQYF
TGTGCCAGCAGCCTAGAGCACCCAACGGCGGGAGGTTACGAGCAGTACTTC
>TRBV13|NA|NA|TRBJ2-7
CASSSSPTGYEQYF
TGTGCCAGCAGCTCCTCACCAACGGGCTACGAGCAGTACTTC
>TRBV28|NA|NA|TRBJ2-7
CASSGTVLYEQYF
TGTGCCAGCTCCGGAACAGTCCTCTACGAGCAGTACTTC
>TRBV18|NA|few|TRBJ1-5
CASSDPGQPQHF
TGTGCCAGCTCCGATCCCGGTCAGCCCCAGCATTTT
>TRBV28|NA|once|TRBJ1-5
CASRAPDYSNQPQHF
TGTGCCAGCAGAGCCCCAGATTATAGCAATCAGCCCCAGCATTTT
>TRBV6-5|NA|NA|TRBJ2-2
CASRAGTVNTGELFF
TGTGCCAGCAGAGCCGGGACGGTGAACACCGGGGAGCTGTTTTTT
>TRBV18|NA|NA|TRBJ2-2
CASSPLGKGGAGGELFF
TGTGCCAGCTCACCACTCGGAAAAGGGGGGGCCGGCGGGGAGCTGTTTTTT
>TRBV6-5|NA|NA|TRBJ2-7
CASQEPGGYEQYF
TGTGCCAGCCAGGAGCCTGGGGGCTACGAGCAGTACTTC
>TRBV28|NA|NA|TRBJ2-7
CASSLRGSYEQYF
TGTGCCAGCAGTCTTCGAGGGTCCTACGAGCAGTACTTC
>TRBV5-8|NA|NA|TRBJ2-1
CASSLAPGLVEQFF
TGTGCCAGCAGCTTGGCCCCTGGACTGGTTGAGCAGTTCTTC